Shown below are 32 T cell receptor beta chains from a single sample sequenced in a study of blood T cell repertoires in COVID-19. The method was immunoSEQ multiplex PCR; TCRdb's version includes in-frame clones alone and lacks a portion of them. The sample contains some 180,000 clones, more than 70% of which appear only once. The sequencing sample was made of peripheral blood. The receptors originated from a woman between 65 and 79 years old who had recovered from COVID-19.

This rearrangement joins TRBV7-2 to TRBJ2-1, with D maybe TRBD2 (5 bases). The V gene's germline CDR1 is SGHTA and CDR2 FQGNSA. V gave up 5 bases and J gave up 10 bases, with 12 bases separating them. The length of the CDR3 is 12 residues. CDR3 sequence (DNA): TGTGCCAGCAGCCCCCTCTCGGGAGAGCAGTTCTTC. This translates into CASSPLSGEQFF.

The rearrangement links TRBV14 to TRBJ2-5; 8 bases agree with TRBD2. The CDR3 spans 12 residues. Germline CDR1 reads SGHDN; CDR2 reads FVKESK. Unmatched junction bases numbered 0, after V lost 4 bases and J lost 5 bases. The DNA of the CDR3 is TGTGCCAGCAGCCCTAGCGGGGAGACCCAGTACTTC. This sequence encodes CASSPSGETQYF.

This sequence joins TRBV30 and TRBJ2-3; 10 nucleotides match TRBD2. Germline V gene sequence: CDR1 GTSNPN, CDR2 SVGIG (reference sequence). The CDR3 length is 14 residues. Germline trimming cut 3 bases from V and 5 bases from J; bases unmatched to any gene: 5. CDR3 nucleotide sequence: TGTGCCTGGAGCCCTAGCGGGGGCGTAGATACGCAGTATTTT. Translating gives CAWSPSGGVDTQYF.

The rearrangement joins TRBV2 to TRBJ1-6; 10 nucleotides line up with TRBD1. The CDR3 sequence is 15 residues long. The junction had 4 bases not matched to a gene; V was cut back by 3 bases and J by 8 bases. From germline, CDR1 is SNHLY and CDR2 FYNNEI. The CDR3 DNA reads as TGTGCCAGCAGTGACTCGACAGGGGGCGATTCACCCCTCCACTTT. Its translation is CASSDSTGGDSPLHF.

The rearrangement uses TRBV5-1 and TRBJ1-4; weak D call: TRBD1 (6 bases). The germline V gene has CDR1 SGHRS and CDR2 YFSETQ. V lost 0 bases, J lost 7 bases, and 16 bases lay in between. The CDR3 covers 16 residues. CDR3 sequence reads: CASSLGGGPRGEKLFF. CDR3 sequence (DNA): TGCGCCAGCAGCTTGGGTGGCGGCCCCAGGGGTGAAAAACTGTTTTTT.

The CDR3 sequence: CASSPRTPNTEAFF. In nucleotides, the CDR3 is TGTGCCAGCAGCCCTCGCACACCGAACACTGAAGCTTTCTTT. The V call is TRBV7-2, the J call TRBJ1-1; D is unclear. Trimming removed 5 bases from V and 1 base from J, with 11 bases in between. Germline values: CDR1 SGHTA, CDR2 FQGNSA. The CDR3 has 14 residues.

V usage is TRBV19 and J usage is TRBJ2-7, with TRBD1 matching 10 bases. CDR3 length equals 15 residues. The junction had 9 bases not matched to a gene; V was cut back by 6 bases and J by 4 bases. In germline, CDR1 is LNHDA, CDR2 SQIVND (reference sequence). The chain's CDR3 is CASRGKTGGQYEQYF. In DNA, the CDR3 is TGTGCCAGTAGAGGAAAGACAGGGGGCCAATACGAGCAGTACTTC.

This sequence joins TRBV19 and TRBJ1-1, with 7 bases identical to TRBD1. J lost 1 base, V lost 6 bases, and 8 bases had no gene match. This CDR3 contains 15 residues. Germline-derived CDR1 and CDR2 are LNHDA and SQIVND (reference sequence). The CDR3 protein is CASRGQSRANTEAFF. The CDR3 DNA sequence: TGTGCCAGTAGGGGACAGAGTAGAGCGAACACTGAAGCTTTCTTT. Supplemented by reference TRBV19 and TRBJ1-1, the full variable domain reads DGGITQSPKYLFRKEGQNVTLSCEQNLNHDAMYWYRQDPGQGLRLIYYSQIVNDFQKGDIAEGYSVSREKKESFPLTVTSAQKNPTAFYLCASRGQSRANTEAFFGQGTRLTVV.

The chain uses TRBV29-1 and TRBJ1-4, with D maybe TRBD1 (6 bases). The CDR3 consists of 12 residues. From germline, CDR1 is SQVTM and CDR2 ANQGSEA. Trimming removed 7 bases at V and 7 bases at J, with 13 bases between. The CDR3 here is CSAADSGEKLFF. The CDR3 DNA sequence: TGCAGCGCTGCGGACAGCGGTGAAAAACTGTTTTTT.

V usage is TRBV30 and J usage is TRBJ1-6, with TRBD1 as a possible D gene (6 bases). Germline V gene lookup returns CDR1 GTSNPN and CDR2 SVGIG (reference sequence). The CDR3 is 13 amino acids. The CDR3 region is CAGGAARSSPLHF. The DNA for the CDR3 is TGTGCTGGGGGGGCAGCTCGGAGTTCACCCCTCCACTTT.

This sequence joins TRBV27 and TRBJ1-1; 9 bases line up with TRBD1. J gave up 0 bases and V 5 bases, and 10 bases lay outside the gene matches. Germline V gives CDR1 MNHEY, CDR2 SMNVEV (reference sequence). CDR3 length equals 17 residues. The CDR3 nucleotides read TGTGCCAGCAGTCCCGGGACAGGGCGGGGGATGAACACTGAAGCTTTCTTT. This sequence encodes CASSPGTGRGMNTEAFF.

V and J are TRBV5-1 and TRBJ2-1; 13 bases map to TRBD2. The CDR3 covers 15 residues. V lost 3 bases to trimming and J lost 6 bases; unmatched junction nucleotides: 3. The V gene's germline CDR1 is SGHRS and CDR2 YFSETQ. CDR3 loop: CASSSRTSGSNEQFF. The CDR3 DNA follows: TGCGCCAGCAGCTCCCGGACTAGCGGGAGCAATGAGCAGTTCTTC.

V and J are TRBV27 and TRBJ2-1, with 9 bases aligning to TRBD2. The ends lost 1 base at V and 6 bases at J; junction bases unmatched: 7. Germline-derived CDR1 and CDR2 are MNHEY and SMNVEV (reference sequence). The CDR3 is 16 residues long. CDR3 nucleotide sequence: TGTGCCAGCAGTTTATGGGCGGGGGGGCCGTTCAATGAGCAGTTCTTC. This translates into CASSLWAGGPFNEQFF.

The chain uses TRBV18 and TRBJ2-5, with 8 bases that match TRBD1. V lost 3 bases to trimming and J lost 1 base; unmatched junction nucleotides: 4. The CDR3 is 15 amino acids. Germline loops: CDR1 KGHSH, CDR2 LQKENI. CDR3 loop: CASSPAGGAQETQYF. The DNA for the CDR3 is TGTGCCAGCTCACCCGCAGGGGGCGCCCAAGAGACCCAGTACTTC.

This clone was observed a handful of times. The chain carries TRBV19 and TRBJ1-6; D might be TRBD1 (5 bases). V was clipped by 3 bases and J by 7 bases, with 19 bases between them. The CDR3 sequence is 17 residues long. Germline V gene sequence: CDR1 LNHDA, CDR2 SQIVND (reference sequence). CDR3 sequence (DNA): TGTGCCAGTAGTATTTCGGGGGGACCGGAGGTAAATTCACCCCTCCACTTT. Its protein is CASSISGGPEVNSPLHF.

The chain links TRBV3-1 (or the pseudogene TRBV3-2) to TRBJ1-5; D remains ambiguous. Trimming left V 4 bases short and J 5 bases short, with 6 bases between. The CDR3 loop spans 12 amino acids. The germline gives CDR1 LGHDT, CDR2 YNNKEL (reference sequence). The CDR3 is CASSRDYQPQHF. The CDR3, as DNA: TGTGCCAGCAGCCGCGACTATCAGCCCCAGCATTTT.

The chain recombines TRBV5-4 with TRBJ2-7, with TRBD2 as a possible D gene (5 bases). The CDR3 has 14 amino acids. CDR1 and CDR2 (germline): SGHNT, YYREEE (reference sequence). V was shortened by 4 bases and J by 2 bases, with 13 bases between the two germline ends. The CDR3 spells CASSRESGTYEQYF. The CDR3 bases are TGTGCCAGCAGCAGGGAGTCGGGAACCTACGAGCAGTACTTC.

The chain recombines TRBV18 with TRBJ1-1; 10 bases line up with TRBD1. V lost 3 bases and J lost 1; bases outside the gene matches: 2. The V gene's germline CDR1 is KGHSH and CDR2 LQKENI. The CDR3 contains 15 residues. The CDR3 loop is CASSPRTGGNTEAFF. DNA of the CDR3: TGTGCCAGCTCACCCAGGACAGGGGGGAACACTGAAGCTTTCTTT.

V and J are TRBV2 and TRBJ1-4; perhaps TRBD1 as D (5 bases). Germline loops: CDR1 SNHLY, CDR2 FYNNEI. The length of the CDR3 is 13 residues. This CDR3 is CAGAGTPNEKLFF. DNA for the CDR3: TGTGCTGGGGCGGGGACTCCAAATGAAAAACTGTTTTTT.

The chain has TRBV10-3 and TRBJ2-1; D possibly corresponds to TRBD2 (5 bases). Trimming removed 3 bases at V and 4 bases at J, with 13 bases between. CDR3 length equals 15 residues. Germline V gene lookup returns CDR1 ENHRY and CDR2 SYGVKD. The CDR3 protein is CAISEERPPYNEQFF. The CDR3 DNA follows: TGTGCCATCAGTGAAGAGCGGCCCCCGTACAATGAGCAGTTCTTC.

This chain connects TRBV7-2 to TRBJ2-2, with 7 bases fitting TRBD2. V shed 5 bases, J shed 3 bases, and the junction held 6 bases outside the gene matches. This CDR3 is built from 15 residues. Germline-derived CDR1 and CDR2 are SGHTA and FQGNSA. CDR3 sequence reads: CASSGGTTHTGELFF. CDR3 sequence (DNA): TGTGCCAGCAGCGGGGGGACTACGCACACCGGGGAGCTGTTTTTT.

This chain links TRBV6-5 with TRBJ1-1; no clear D. Germline V lookup: CDR1 MNHEY, CDR2 SVGAGI. CDR3 length equals 15 residues. The V gene lost 6 bases and the J gene lost 0 bases, with 14 bases spanning the gap. The CDR3 nucleotides are TGTGCCAGCAGCCAGTACCGAACGCTGAACACTGAAGCTTTCTTT. Protein sequence: CASSQYRTLNTEAFF.

The V and J genes are TRBV7-9 and TRBJ1-4, with TRBD1 as a possible D gene (5 bases). Germline V gene lookup returns CDR1 SEHNR and CDR2 FQNEAQ (reference sequence). This CDR3 spans 15 amino acids. V gave up 5 bases and J gave up 8 bases, with 18 bases separating them. CDR3 in DNA: TGTGCCAGCAGCCCCCTGGGGACCGCGGGGGAAAAACTGTTTTTT. This encodes CASSPLGTAGEKLFF.

In its sample, this clone was seen a few times. V usage is TRBV19 and J usage is TRBJ2-3; D is unclear. The CDR3 has 12 residues. Per the germline V gene, CDR1 is LNHDA and CDR2 is SQIVND (reference sequence). V lost 5 bases and J lost 4, with 7 bases in between. The CDR3 reads CASSWQSDTQYF. The CDR3 DNA reads TGTGCCAGTAGTTGGCAGTCAGATACGCAGTATTTT.

The chain employs TRBV7-2 and TRBJ1-5, with a possible D match to TRBD1 (5 bases). Germline CDR1 and CDR2: SGHTA and FQGNSA. The CDR3 is 16 residues long. The germline V and J ends were trimmed by 1 base and 6 bases, with 16 bases remaining between them. This CDR3 is CASSLGAGFEAQPQHF. DNA for the CDR3: TGTGCCAGCAGCTTAGGGGCAGGGTTCGAGGCTCAGCCCCAGCATTTT.

The V gene is TRBV5-4, the J gene TRBJ2-7, with TRBD2 identical over 11 bases. After removal of 0 bases from V and 2 bases from J, the junction contained 4 bases not matched to a gene. The CDR3 has 16 amino acids. Germline V gene data show CDR1 as SGHNT and CDR2 as YYREEE (reference sequence). The CDR3 region is CASSLGLAGGTYEQYF. For the CDR3, the DNA is TGTGCCAGCAGCTTGGGGCTAGCGGGAGGTACCTACGAGCAGTACTTC.

This chain connects TRBV5-1 to TRBJ2-1, with 8 bases fitting TRBD1. CDR1 and CDR2 (germline): SGHRS, YFSETQ. The CDR3 sequence is 17 residues long. V lost 1 base and J lost 2; bases outside the gene matches: 8. CDR3 coding DNA: TGCGCCAGCAGCTTGCGGTGGACAGGGCGAACCTACAATGAGCAGTTCTTC. Amino acids: CASSLRWTGRTYNEQFF.

This chain connects TRBV11-2 to TRBJ1-2; possibly TRBD1 for D (5 bases). V was pared by 1 base and J by 8 bases, with 14 bases between. The CDR3 runs 14 residues. Germline-derived CDR1 and CDR2 are SGHAT and FQNNGV. As DNA, the CDR3 is TGTGCCAGCAGCTTAGCCGCAGGGTTGGGGGGCTACACCTTC. It translates to CASSLAAGLGGYTF. Together with reference TRBV11-2 and TRBJ1-2, the CDR3 gives the full variable domain: EAGVAQSPRYKIIEKRQSVAFWCNPISGHATLYWYQQILGQGPKLLIQFQNNGVVDDSQLPKDRFSAERLKGVDSTLKIQPAKLEDSAVYLCASSLAAGLGGYTFGSGTRLTVV.

The gene calls are TRBV4-1 and TRBJ2-7; no firm D call. Trimming shortened V by 1 base and J by 2 bases, and 12 bases separated the two germline ends. Germline CDR1 MGHRA, CDR2 YSYEKL. CDR3 length: 15 amino acids. This CDR3 is CASSQGWAGPYEQYF. The CDR3 DNA reads TGCGCCAGCAGCCAAGGGTGGGCCGGCCCCTACGAGCAGTACTTC.

This chain links TRBV6-6 with TRBJ1-1, with 9 bases lining up with TRBD1. Germline V gene lookup returns CDR1 MNHNY and CDR2 SVGAGI (reference sequence). J lost 3 bases, V lost 7 bases, and 9 bases had no gene match. The length of the CDR3 is 15 residues. In DNA, the CDR3 is TGTGCCAGCACCCAGGGACAGGGCGTGGACACTGAAGCTTTCTTT. This gives the protein CASTQGQGVDTEAFF.

The chain carries TRBV29-1 and TRBJ2-1; 8 nucleotides agree with TRBD2. Trimming took 6 bases from V and 4 from J; bases not matched to a gene: 8. CDR3 length: 14 residues. Germline assignment: CDR1 SQVTM and CDR2 ANQGSEA. The CDR3 here is CSVQRERGYNEQFF. The CDR3 DNA follows: TGCAGCGTACAGCGGGAGAGGGGATACAATGAGCAGTTCTTC.

The chain has TRBV30 and TRBJ2-7; D is ambiguous. Per germline, CDR1 GTSNPN and CDR2 SVGIG (reference sequence). The V and J ends lost 5 bases and 3 bases respectively, with 8 bases between them. CDR3 length: 11 residues. The CDR3 reads CAWGSVYEQYF. DNA for the CDR3: TGTGCCTGGGGGTCCGTCTACGAGCAGTACTTC.